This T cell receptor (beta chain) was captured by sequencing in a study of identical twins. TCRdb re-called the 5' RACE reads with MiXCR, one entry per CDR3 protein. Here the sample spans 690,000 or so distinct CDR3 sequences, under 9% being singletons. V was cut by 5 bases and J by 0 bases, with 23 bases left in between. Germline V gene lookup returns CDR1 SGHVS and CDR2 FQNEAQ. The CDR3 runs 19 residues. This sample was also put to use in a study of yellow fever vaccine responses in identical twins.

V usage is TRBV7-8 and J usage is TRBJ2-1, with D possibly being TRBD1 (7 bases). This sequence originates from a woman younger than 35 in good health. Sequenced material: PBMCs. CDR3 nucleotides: TGTGCCAGCAGCGGACAGGAGGTACGCGGGGACCTCTCCTACAATGAGCAGTTCTTC. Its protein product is CASSGQEVRGDLSYNEQFF.